This is a list of T cell receptor beta chains from one sample in a study of T-cell memory formation after mild COVID-19. MiXCR was run by TCRdb on the 5' RACE reads, yielding one entry per CDR3 protein. The sample has about 190,000 distinct CDR3 sequences; approximately 16% are singletons. Sequencing was carried out using PBMCs or a T cell subset sorted from them (not recorded which). The receptors here all came from an adult woman who had mild COVID-19 (a few samples of this study predate the infection). Cell type and time point are not known. Both conserved end residues are part of each CDR3. A D gene is named only where the DNA matches it firmly.

j_call | v_call | d_call | cdr3_length | cdr3_aa
TRBJ1-5 | TRBV7-3 | - | 15 | CASSSFWNSNQPQHF
TRBJ2-7 | TRBV30 | - | 15 | CAWSGPTGRESEQYF
TRBJ1-6 | TRBV6-5 | - | 16 | CASRGGRGRNNSPLHF
TRBJ1-6 | TRBV12-3/TRBV12-4 | - | 14 | CASSLGGSNSPLHF
TRBJ1-1 | TRBV7-9 | - | 12 | CASSLARLEAFF
TRBJ2-7 | TRBV6-5 | TRBD1 | 13 | CASRDRVFGEQYF
TRBJ2-1 | TRBV3-1 | - | 17 | CASSLQRQGGPYNEQFF
TRBJ2-5 | TRBV5-1 | TRBD2 | 17 | CASSLVLTGGIQETQYF
TRBJ2-3 | TRBV20-1 | TRBD1 | 13 | CSAPDRGLDTQYF
TRBJ1-2 | TRBV4-2 | - | 13 | CASSQGPARGYTF
TRBJ1-1 | TRBV19 | - | 13 | CASRPRRDLKAFF
TRBJ2-3 | TRBV12-3/TRBV12-4 | - | 14 | CASSFGTSTDTQYF
TRBJ2-5 | TRBV4-3 | TRBD1 | 16 | CASSHGMGTGQETQYF